The entry below describes one T cell receptor beta chain. Under the authors' procedure: Reference gene primer amplification in the assay estimated nucleated cell counts. Assay: immunoSEQ multiplex PCR; the TCRdb copy retains only in-frame clones and omits some. The DNA was the basis for D and trimming; V, J and clone size are from that table. The sample yields approximately 230,000 clones, approximately 90% seen once. This record comes from a study of blood T cell repertoires in COVID-19. On the study more broadly: Researchers got acute and convalescent COVID-19 samples from the United States, Italy and Spain. Sources were T cells, B-cell-depleted T cells, or PBMCs; the material itself was cDNA or gDNA.

The CDR3 has 13 amino acids. Germline CDR1 and CDR2: WNHNN and SYGVQD (reference sequence). Trimming removed 5 bases from V and 6 bases from J, with 10 bases in between. The sequence came from a man aged 30 to 39 who had recovered from COVID-19. Specimen: peripheral blood. The V call is TRBV10-1, the J call TRBJ2-2; D is perhaps TRBD1 (5 bases). CDR3 residues: CASSQQVAGELFF. The CDR3 nucleotides read TGCGCCAGCAGTCAACAGGTGGCCGGGGAGCTGTTTTTT.